A selection of T cell receptor beta chains follows, all from one sample in a study of T cell responses to AZD1222 COVID-19 vaccine. This table comes from immunoSEQ multiplex PCR, and its TCRdb copy is limited to in-frame clones, with some not included. The sample carries around 150,000 clones, 85% to 95% recorded once. The material was peripheral blood, obtained 28 days after the second AZD1222 dose. The receptors here all came from an adult who received the AZD1222 COVID-19 vaccine. Both conserved end residues are part of each CDR3. D genes are given only for firm matches. Rows may omit the clone size; those that give it use once, few, many or a size class.

>13|TRBV10-3|TRBJ2-3|NA|NA
CAISEPPLYLLYF
TGTGCCATCAGTGAGCCACCCCTGTACCTCCTGTATTTT
>14|TRBV27|TRBJ1-6|NA|NA
CASSRGDLNSPLHF
TGTGCCAGCAGCCGTGGAGACTTAAATTCACCCCTCCACTTT
>14|TRBV6-5|TRBJ2-3|NA|TRBD2
CASRLAGGADTQYF
TGTGCCAGCAGATTAGCGGGAGGAGCAGATACGCAGTATTTT
>15|TRBV5-1|TRBJ2-1|NA|TRBD2
CASSPGTSPYNEQFF
TGCGCCAGCAGTCCCGGGACTAGCCCCTACAATGAGCAGTTCTTC
>16|TRBV4-2|TRBJ2-5|NA|NA
CASSQHSGTGGETQYF
TGTGCCAGCAGCCAACATAGCGGAACAGGAGGGGAGACCCAGTACTTC
>13|TRBV12-3/TRBV12-4|TRBJ2-5|NA|NA
CASTFGQEETQYF
TGTGCCAGCACTTTCGGGCAAGAAGAGACCCAGTACTTC
>13|TRBV14|TRBJ2-2|NA|NA
CASSHRDPGELFF
TGTGCCAGCAGCCACCGGGACCCCGGGGAGCTGTTTTTT
>11|TRBV4-1|TRBJ2-7|few|NA
CASSQGREQYF
TGCGCCAGCAGCCAAGGCAGGGAGCAGTACTTC
>14|TRBV6-6|TRBJ2-3|NA|TRBD1
CASTRTGSTDTQYF
TGTGCCAGCACCAGGACAGGGAGCACAGATACGCAGTATTTT
>17|TRBV21-1|TRBJ1-5|NA|NA
CASSLYNGTGTNQPQHF
TGTGCCAGCAGCCTCTATAACGGGACAGGGACCAATCAGCCCCAGCATTTT
>12|TRBV7-9|TRBJ2-7|NA|NA
CASSLGVGEQYF
TGTGCCAGCAGCTTAGGAGTGGGCGAGCAGTACTTC
>14|TRBV7-2|TRBJ1-1|NA|NA
CASSLGGLNTEAFF
TGTGCCAGCAGCTTAGGGGGTCTCAACACTGAAGCTTTCTTT
>16|TRBV19|TRBJ2-7|NA|TRBD2
CASSIWAGGSSYEQYF
TGTGCCAGTAGTATATGGGCGGGAGGTAGTTCCTACGAGCAGTACTTC
>12|TRBV4-1|TRBJ2-5|few|NA
CATQGFGETQYF
TGCGCCACCCAGGGGTTCGGGGAGACCCAGTACTTC
>13|TRBV30|TRBJ1-6|NA|NA
CAWSVSGNSPLHF
TGTGCCTGGAGTGTGTCGGGCAATTCACCCCTCCACTTT
>21|TRBV12-2|TRBJ2-7|NA|NA
CASRLPERRLAGGRTLYEQYF
TGTGCAAGTCGCTTACCGGAGCGGAGACTAGCGGGAGGCCGGACCCTCTACGAGCAGTACTTC
>11|TRBV20-1|TRBJ2-7|NA|NA
CSARAHGEQYF
TGCAGTGCTAGAGCCCACGGGGAGCAGTACTTC
>12|TRBV29-1|TRBJ1-2|NA|NA
CSVEGGERGYTF
TGCAGCGTTGAAGGCGGCGAGCGGGGCTACACCTTC
>16|TRBV18|TRBJ1-4|NA|TRBD1
CASSPQGAYTNEKLFF
TGTGCCAGCTCGCCTCAGGGGGCTTACACTAATGAAAAACTGTTTTTT
>11|TRBV30|TRBJ2-7|NA|NA
CAWREGYEQYF
TGTGCCTGGAGAGAGGGCTACGAGCAGTACTTC
>12|TRBV19|TRBJ1-1|NA|NA
CASSNDRYGAFF
TGTGCCAGTAGTAATGACAGATACGGCGCTTTCTTT
>15|TRBV7-8|TRBJ1-2|NA|NA
CASSLKRGGQGGYTF
TGTGCCAGCAGCTTAAAGAGGGGTGGGCAGGGCGGCTACACCTTC